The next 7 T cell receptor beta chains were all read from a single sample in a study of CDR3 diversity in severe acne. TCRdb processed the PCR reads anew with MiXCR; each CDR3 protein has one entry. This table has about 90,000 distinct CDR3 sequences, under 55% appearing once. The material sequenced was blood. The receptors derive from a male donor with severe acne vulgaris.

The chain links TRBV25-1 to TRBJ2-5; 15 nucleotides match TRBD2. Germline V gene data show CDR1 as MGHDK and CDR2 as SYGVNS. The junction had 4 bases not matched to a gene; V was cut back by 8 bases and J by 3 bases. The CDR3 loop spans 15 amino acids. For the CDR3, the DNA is TGTGCCAGCGGGACTAGCGGGAGGTGGGAAGAGACCCAGTACTTC. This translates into CASGTSGRWEETQYF.

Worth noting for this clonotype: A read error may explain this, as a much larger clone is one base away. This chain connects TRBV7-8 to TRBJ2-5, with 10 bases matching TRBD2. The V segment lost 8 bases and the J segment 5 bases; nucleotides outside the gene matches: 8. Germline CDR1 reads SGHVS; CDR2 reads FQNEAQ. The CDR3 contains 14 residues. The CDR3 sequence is CASGTGLAEETQYF. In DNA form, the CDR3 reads TGTGCCAGCGGCACAGGACTAGCGGAGGAGACCCAGTACTTC. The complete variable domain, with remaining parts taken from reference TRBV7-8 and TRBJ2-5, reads GAGVSQSPRYKVAKRGQDVALRCDPISGHVSLFWYQQALGQGPEFLTYFQNEAQLDKSGLPSDRFFAERPEGSVSTLKIQRTQQEDSAVYLCASGTGLAEETQYFGPGTRLLVL.

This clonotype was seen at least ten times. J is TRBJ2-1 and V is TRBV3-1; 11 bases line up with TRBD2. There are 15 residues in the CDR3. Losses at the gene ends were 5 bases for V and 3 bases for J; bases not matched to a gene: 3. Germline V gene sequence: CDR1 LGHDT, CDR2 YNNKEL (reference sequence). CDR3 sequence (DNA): TGTGCCAGCAGCGTTACTAGCGGGAGCTACAATGAGCAGTTCTTC. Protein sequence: CASSVTSGSYNEQFF.

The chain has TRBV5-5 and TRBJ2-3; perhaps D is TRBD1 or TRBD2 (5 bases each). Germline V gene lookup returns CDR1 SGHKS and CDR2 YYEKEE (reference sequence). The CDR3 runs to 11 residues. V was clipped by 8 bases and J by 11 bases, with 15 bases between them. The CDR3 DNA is TGTGCCAGAAGCCGGGACCTCCGGCAGTATTTT. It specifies CARSRDLRQYF.

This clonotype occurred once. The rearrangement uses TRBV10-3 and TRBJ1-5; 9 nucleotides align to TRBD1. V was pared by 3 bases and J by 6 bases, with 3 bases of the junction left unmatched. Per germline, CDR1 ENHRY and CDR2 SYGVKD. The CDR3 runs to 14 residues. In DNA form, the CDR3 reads TGTGCCATCAGTGAAGGACAGGGGATTCAGCCCCAGCATTTT. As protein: CAISEGQGIQPQHF.

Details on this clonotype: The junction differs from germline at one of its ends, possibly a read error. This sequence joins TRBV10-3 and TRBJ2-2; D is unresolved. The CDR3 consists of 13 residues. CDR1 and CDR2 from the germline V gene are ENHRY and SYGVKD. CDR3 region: CASSLSATGELFF. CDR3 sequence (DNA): TGTGCCAGCAGTTTGTCGGCCACCGGGGAGCTGTTTTTT.

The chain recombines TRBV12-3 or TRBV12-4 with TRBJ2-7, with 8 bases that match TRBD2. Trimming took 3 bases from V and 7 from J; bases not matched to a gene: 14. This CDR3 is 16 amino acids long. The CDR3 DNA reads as TGTGCCAGCAGTTTTGGTCCGGGACTAGGACGGGGGGAGCAGTACTTC. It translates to CASSFGPGLGRGEQYF.